One and the same sample provided the 16 T cell receptor beta chains below, sequenced in a study of CD8 T cells in ankylosing spondylitis. Via MiXCR, TCRdb re-called the 5' RACE reads, giving one row per CDR3 protein. The sample holds 39,000 or so distinct CDR3 sequences, about 9.3% seen once. The sequenced material came from blood, either unsorted or a sorted T cell fraction (not recorded which). The source is a male donor with ankylosing spondylitis or in good health (not recorded which).

This clonotype was observed at least ten times. This chain links TRBV4-3 with TRBJ2-1; 7 bases are shared with TRBD2. The CDR3 runs to 14 residues. V dropped 4 bases and J dropped 8; count of bases not matched to a gene: 8. Germline V lookup: CDR1 LGHNA, CDR2 YSLEER. This chain's CDR3 is CASSLGGSVYEQFF. CDR3 sequence (DNA): TGCGCCAGCAGCCTGGGCGGGAGTGTATATGAGCAGTTCTTC.

This clonotype was detected ten times or more. This chain links TRBV18 with TRBJ2-2; D gene ambiguous. V lost 2 bases and J lost 0, with 10 bases in between. There are 16 residues in the CDR3. CDR1 is KGHSH and CDR2 is LQKENI in the germline V gene. The CDR3: CASSPWPESNTGELFF. In nucleotides, the CDR3 is TGTGCCAGCTCACCATGGCCGGAGTCGAACACCGGGGAGCTGTTTTTT.

In this sample, this clonotype turned up a few times. The chain carries TRBV7-9 and TRBJ2-7; 7 bases match TRBD1. From germline, CDR1 is SEHNR and CDR2 FQNEAQ (reference sequence). The V gene end was trimmed by 7 bases and the J gene end by 2 bases; junction bases not matched to a gene: 8. The CDR3 is 14 residues long. The CDR3 is CASNQQGPTYEQYF. The CDR3 nucleotides read TGTGCCAGCAACCAACAGGGGCCAACCTACGAGCAGTACTTC.

This clonotype was detected many times. The chain couples TRBV20-1 to TRBJ2-1, with 9 bases identical to TRBD1. Germline CDR1 and CDR2: DFQATT and SNEGSKA (reference sequence). This CDR3 spans 14 amino acids. J gave up 8 bases and V 6 bases, and 11 bases lay outside the gene matches. The CDR3 nucleotides are TGCAGTGCAGGTCCCGGGACAGGGAACGATGAGCAGTTCTTC. Translating gives CSAGPGTGNDEQFF.

This clonotype was seen repeatedly, ten times or more. The J gene is TRBJ2-5, the V gene TRBV20-1; 9 bases agree with TRBD2. Trimming took 6 bases from V and 4 from J; bases not matched to a gene: 6. The germline gives CDR1 DFQATT, CDR2 SNEGSKA (reference sequence). This CDR3 has 13 amino acids. DNA of the CDR3: TGCAGTGCCTCTATAGCGGGAGTAGAGACCCAGTACTTC. Its protein is CSASIAGVETQYF.

Ten or more counts support this clonotype. This chain connects TRBV29-1 to TRBJ1-4, with unresolved D. The CDR3 is 12 amino acids. Germline assignment: CDR1 SQVTM and CDR2 ANQGSEA. V was trimmed by 4 bases and J by 8 bases, leaving 11 bases between them. CDR3 amino acids: CSVGQEAEKLFF. The CDR3, as DNA: TGCAGCGTTGGTCAGGAGGCCGAAAAACTGTTTTTT.

The rearrangement links TRBV6-2 or TRBV6-3 to TRBJ1-2, with 9 bases matching TRBD1. The CDR3 runs to 13 residues. V lost 6 bases, J lost 8 bases, and 7 bases stayed unmatched. Germline CDR1 is MNHEY and CDR2 is SVGEGT. CDR3 sequence reads: CASRLDGQGGYTF. The CDR3 DNA is TGTGCCAGCAGACTAGACGGACAGGGGGGCTACACCTTC.

This clonotype is judged medium-sized. The chain combines TRBV3-1 with TRBJ2-1, with 13 bases that match TRBD2. Germline-derived CDR1 and CDR2 are LGHDT and YNNKEL (reference sequence). The trim removed 4 bases at V and 13 bases at J, leaving 10 bases unmatched. There are 15 residues in the CDR3. CDR3 in DNA: TGTGCCAGCAGCCTCACCGGGACTAGCGGGGAGGAACAGTTCTTC. This codes for CASSLTGTSGEEQFF.

V and J are TRBV3-1 and TRBJ2-5; weak D call: TRBD2 (6 bases). V was cut by 0 bases and J by 5 bases, with 13 bases left in between. The CDR3 spans 15 residues. Germline V lookup: CDR1 LGHDT, CDR2 YNNKEL (reference sequence). This chain's CDR3 is CASSQERRVGETQYF. The CDR3 bases are TGTGCCAGCAGCCAAGAAAGGAGGGTTGGCGAGACCCAGTACTTC.

This clonotype was detected ten times or more. V and J are TRBV29-1 and TRBJ2-7; unclear D gene. This CDR3 has 13 amino acids. Trimming left V 4 bases short and J 6 bases short, with 16 bases between. The germline V gene has CDR1 SQVTM and CDR2 ANQGSEA. The CDR3 reads CSVGEGLPSEQYF. The CDR3 DNA reads as TGCAGCGTTGGAGAAGGGCTCCCAAGCGAGCAGTACTTC.

This clonotype came up many times. This chain uses TRBV5-1 with TRBJ2-7, with D tentatively TRBD1 or TRBD2 (5 bases each). CDR3 length equals 15 residues. CDR1 and CDR2 (germline): SGHRS, YFSETQ. V was shortened by 0 bases and J by 2 bases, with 12 bases between the two germline ends. CDR3: CASSLEPGSTYEQYF. The DNA for the CDR3 is TGCGCCAGCAGCTTGGAACCAGGGAGTACCTACGAGCAGTACTTC.

This clonotype was seen ten or more times. The J gene is TRBJ2-3, the V gene TRBV19, with D uncertain. Per germline, CDR1 LNHDA and CDR2 SQIVND (reference sequence). The CDR3 has 14 residues. The V and J ends lost 3 bases and 2 bases respectively, with 9 bases between them. The CDR3 protein is CASSIRHYTDTQYF. The CDR3 bases are TGTGCCAGTAGTATCCGGCACTACACAGATACGCAGTATTTT. Based on the CDR3 plus reference TRBV19 and TRBJ2-3, the full variable domain is DGGITQSPKYLFRKEGQNVTLSCEQNLNHDAMYWYRQDPGQGLRLIYYSQIVNDFQKGDIAEGYSVSREKKESFPLTVTSAQKNPTAFYLCASSIRHYTDTQYFGPGTRLTVL.

This clonotype appeared many times. V is TRBV5-5 and J is TRBJ2-7, with a weak D call TRBD2 (5 bases). This CDR3 region has 15 residues. Germline V gene sequence: CDR1 SGHKS, CDR2 YYEKEE (reference sequence). Trimming left V 0 bases short and J 3 bases short, with 13 bases between. The CDR3 nucleotides are TGTGCCAGCAGCTTGGGGGTGACTACTGGCTACGAGCAGTACTTC. It translates to CASSLGVTTGYEQYF.

This clonotype showed up many times. The chain couples TRBV29-1 to TRBJ2-3; TRBD2 matches 12 bases. The CDR3 length is 12 residues. CDR1 and CDR2 (germline): SQVTM, ANQGSEA. V lost 4 bases, J lost 14 bases, and 7 bases stayed unmatched. The CDR3 region is CSVVLAGGPGYF. The CDR3 bases are TGCAGCGTTGTGCTAGCGGGAGGGCCGGGGTATTTT.

Concerning this clonotype itself: At one end the junction does not follow the germline gene, possibly because of a read error. This chain uses TRBV24-1 with TRBJ2-1; D gene ambiguous. Germline lookup yields CDR1 KGHDR and CDR2 SFDVKD. The CDR3 loop spans 16 amino acids. For the CDR3, the DNA is TGTGCCACCAATGGGTCCCAGGAACGGTCCTACAGTGAGCAGTTCTTC. Translated: CATNGSQERSYSEQFF.

At least ten counts were recorded for this clonotype. The V and J genes are TRBV20-1 and TRBJ2-3; D may correspond to TRBD1 or TRBD2 (5 bases each). CDR1 DFQATT and CDR2 SNEGSKA come from the germline V gene (reference sequence). V was trimmed by 2 bases and J by 1 base, leaving 13 bases between them. The CDR3 totals 15 residues. The CDR3 DNA is TGCAGTGCTAGACGGGGCTCTGGGGGCACAGATACGCAGTATTTT. Translation: CSARRGSGGTDTQYF.